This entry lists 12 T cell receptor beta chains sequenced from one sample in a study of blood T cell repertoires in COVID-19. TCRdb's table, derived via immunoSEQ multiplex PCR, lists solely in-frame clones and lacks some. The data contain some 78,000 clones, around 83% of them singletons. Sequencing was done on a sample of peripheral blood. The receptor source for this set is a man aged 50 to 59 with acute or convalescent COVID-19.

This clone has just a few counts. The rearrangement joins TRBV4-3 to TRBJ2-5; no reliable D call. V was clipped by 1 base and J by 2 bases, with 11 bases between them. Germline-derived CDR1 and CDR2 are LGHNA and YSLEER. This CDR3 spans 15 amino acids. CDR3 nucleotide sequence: TGCGCCAGCAGCCAAGGGTATGCGGATCAAGAGACCCAGTACTTC. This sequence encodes CASSQGYADQETQYF.

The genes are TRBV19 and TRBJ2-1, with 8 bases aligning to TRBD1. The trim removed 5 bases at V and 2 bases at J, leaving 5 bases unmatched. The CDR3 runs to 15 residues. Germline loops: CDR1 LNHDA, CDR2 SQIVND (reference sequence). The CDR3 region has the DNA TGTGCCAGTAGTGCCCAGGGGGCTCCCTACAATGAGCAGTTCTTC. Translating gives CASSAQGAPYNEQFF.

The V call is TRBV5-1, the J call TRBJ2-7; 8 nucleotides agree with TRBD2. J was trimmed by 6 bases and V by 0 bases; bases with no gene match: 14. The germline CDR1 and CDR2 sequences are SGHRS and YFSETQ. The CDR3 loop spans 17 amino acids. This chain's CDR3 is CASSLARAGAMLGEQYF. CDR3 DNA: TGCGCCAGCAGCTTGGCCCGAGCGGGAGCCATGTTGGGCGAGCAGTACTTC.

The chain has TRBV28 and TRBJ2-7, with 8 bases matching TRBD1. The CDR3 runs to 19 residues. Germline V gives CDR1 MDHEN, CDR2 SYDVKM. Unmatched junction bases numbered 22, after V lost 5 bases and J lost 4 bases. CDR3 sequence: CASSPICSPFGQGRYEQYF. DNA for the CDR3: TGTGCCAGCAGTCCAATTTGTTCCCCCTTCGGACAGGGAAGATACGAGCAGTACTTC.

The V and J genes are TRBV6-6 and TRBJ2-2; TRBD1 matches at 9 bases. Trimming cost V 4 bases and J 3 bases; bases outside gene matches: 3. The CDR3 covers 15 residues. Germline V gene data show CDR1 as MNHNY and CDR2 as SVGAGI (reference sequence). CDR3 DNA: TGTGCCAGCAGTTCGACAGGGGGGGACACCGGGGAGCTGTTTTTT. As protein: CASSSTGGDTGELFF.

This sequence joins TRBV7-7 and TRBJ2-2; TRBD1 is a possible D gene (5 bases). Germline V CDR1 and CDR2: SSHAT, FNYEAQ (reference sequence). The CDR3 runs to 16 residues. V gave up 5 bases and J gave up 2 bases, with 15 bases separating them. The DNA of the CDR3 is TGTGCCAGCAGCCTCCGGACACCTTCCAACACCGGGGAGCTGTTTTTT. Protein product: CASSLRTPSNTGELFF.

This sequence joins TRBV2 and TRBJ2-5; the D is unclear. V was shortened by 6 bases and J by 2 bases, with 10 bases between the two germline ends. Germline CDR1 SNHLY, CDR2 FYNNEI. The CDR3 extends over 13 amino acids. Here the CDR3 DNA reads TGTGCCAGCAGCCCGGTCTGGCAAGAGACCCAGTACTTC. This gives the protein CASSPVWQETQYF.

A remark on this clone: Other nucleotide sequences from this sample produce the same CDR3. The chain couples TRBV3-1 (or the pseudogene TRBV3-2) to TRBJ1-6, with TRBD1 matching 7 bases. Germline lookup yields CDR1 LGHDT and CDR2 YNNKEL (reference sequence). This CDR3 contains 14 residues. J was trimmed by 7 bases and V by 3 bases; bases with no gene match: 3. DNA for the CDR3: TGTGCCAGCAGCCACGGGACAGAAAATTCACCCCTCCACTTT. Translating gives CASSHGTENSPLHF.

CDR3 sequence reads: CASSLGGQYGYTF. The CDR3 DNA sequence: TGTGCCAGCAGTTTAGGGGGCCAGTATGGCTACACCTTC. The chain couples TRBV12-3 or TRBV12-4 to TRBJ1-2; TRBD1 is a possible D gene (5 bases). The CDR3 spans 13 residues. Trimming removed 1 base at V and 5 bases at J, with 8 bases between.

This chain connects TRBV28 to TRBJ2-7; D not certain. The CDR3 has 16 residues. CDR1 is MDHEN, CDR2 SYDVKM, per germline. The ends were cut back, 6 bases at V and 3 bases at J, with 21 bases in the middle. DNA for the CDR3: TGTGCCAGCAGCCTTACGGGTCATCTCGTGGGCTACGAGCAGTACTTC. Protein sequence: CASSLTGHLVGYEQYF.

CDR3 protein: CASSSYGQGQETQYF. CDR3 sequence (DNA): TGTGCCAGCAGCTCTTACGGACAGGGTCAAGAGACCCAGTACTTC. The chain recombines TRBV7-6 with TRBJ2-5; TRBD1 agrees at 8 bases. CDR3 length: 15 amino acids. Germline trimming cut 4 bases from V and 2 bases from J; bases unmatched to any gene: 6. CDR1 and CDR2 (germline): SGHVS, FNYEAQ.

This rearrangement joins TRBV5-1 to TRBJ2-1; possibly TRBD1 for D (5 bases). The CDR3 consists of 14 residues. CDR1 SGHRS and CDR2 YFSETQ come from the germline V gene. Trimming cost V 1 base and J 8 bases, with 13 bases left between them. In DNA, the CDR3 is TGCGCCAGCAGCTTGAACAGGCCCCAGGATGAGCAGTTCTTC. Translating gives CASSLNRPQDEQFF.